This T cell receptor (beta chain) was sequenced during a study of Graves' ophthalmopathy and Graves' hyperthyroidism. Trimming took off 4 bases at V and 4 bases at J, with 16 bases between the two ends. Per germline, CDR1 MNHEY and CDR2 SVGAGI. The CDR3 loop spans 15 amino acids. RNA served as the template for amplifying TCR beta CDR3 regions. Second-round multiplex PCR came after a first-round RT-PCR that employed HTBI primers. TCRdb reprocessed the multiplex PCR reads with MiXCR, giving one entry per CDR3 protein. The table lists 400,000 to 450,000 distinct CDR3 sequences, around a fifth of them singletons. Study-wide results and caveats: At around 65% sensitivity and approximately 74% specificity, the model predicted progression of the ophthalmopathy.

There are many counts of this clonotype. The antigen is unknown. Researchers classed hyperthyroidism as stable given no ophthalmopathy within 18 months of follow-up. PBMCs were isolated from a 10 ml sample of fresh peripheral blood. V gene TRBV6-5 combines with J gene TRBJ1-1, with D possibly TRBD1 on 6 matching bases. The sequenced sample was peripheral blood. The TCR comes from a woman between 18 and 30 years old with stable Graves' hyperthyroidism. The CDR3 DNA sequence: TGTGCCAGCAGTTGGTCCTTTTGGACAGCCACTGAAGCTTTCTTT. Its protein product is CASSWSFWTATEAFF.